Listed below are T cell receptor beta chains from one sample, sequenced in a study of spatial heterogeneity in lung cancer. TCRdb used MiXCR to reprocess the 5' RACE reads, holding one entry per CDR3 protein. Of 90,000 or so distinct CDR3 sequences in the sample, roughly 10% were seen once. The specimen was PBMCs, collected at surgery. These receptors originate from a male donor with early-stage non-small cell lung cancer. The conserved cysteine and the conserved F or W are not part of the CDR3 here. D genes are given only for firm matches. Clone sizes are given selectively: once, few, many, or a class where the clone is expanded.

size	V	J	D	CDR3
few	TRBV5-6	TRBJ2-3	.	ASSFKWGGTDTQY
many	TRBV7-7	TRBJ2-2	.	ASSSSGWGTGELF
.	TRBV7-2	TRBJ1-2	.	ASSTPWNGDGYT
.	TRBV5-6	TRBJ2-7	.	ASSRGMPNEQY
many	TRBV9	TRBJ2-2	.	ASSDRVQTGELF
.	TRBV7-9	TRBJ2-1	TRBD2	ASSLLAGDGGSYNEQF
many	TRBV20-1	TRBJ1-1	.	SAKRGRETEAF
few	TRBV9	TRBJ1-2	.	ASSVASDGYT
many	TRBV5-6	TRBJ2-2	TRBD1	ASSLEGQANTGELF
.	TRBV10-3	TRBJ1-2	.	AISKADFFYGYT
few	TRBV5-4	TRBJ2-5	.	ASSSRTKETQY
once	TRBV5-4	TRBJ2-1	.	ASSLEVSDEQF
.	TRBV5-1	TRBJ1-2	TRBD1	ASSLRGGDYGYT
many	TRBV29-1	TRBJ2-6	.	SVAPSGANVLT
few	TRBV28	TRBJ2-1	.	ASSSSSAGLNEQF
many	TRBV28	TRBJ2-3	TRBD1	ASSLHSPGQNTQY
few	TRBV11-2	TRBJ2-5	TRBD2	ASWSGGAETQY
.	TRBV20-1	TRBJ2-3	TRBD2	SASDSGTGDTQY
.	TRBV5-1	TRBJ2-5	TRBD1	ASSTPRDRGRETQY
.	TRBV20-1	TRBJ2-1	TRBD2	SARGASGRNSDEQF
few	TRBV20-1	TRBJ2-7	.	SAPDRYYEQY
.	TRBV20-1	TRBJ2-1	TRBD2	SARWLAGSYNEQF
many	TRBV19	TRBJ2-2	.	ASRPGRLAGELF
few	TRBV7-8	TRBJ2-5	.	ASTRTVSPETQY
many	TRBV19	TRBJ1-1	.	ASSISFRGGEPITEAF
many	TRBV5-1	TRBJ1-1	.	ASSPDWGRNTEAF
few	TRBV4-3	TRBJ1-5	.	ASSQDSQHSNQPQH
many	TRBV5-5	TRBJ1-5	TRBD1	ASSAKGQGQGQPQH
few	TRBV20-1	TRBJ2-7	.	SASGNGPTYEQY
many	TRBV20-1	TRBJ1-1	TRBD1	SALRQGVNTEAF
.	TRBV4-2	TRBJ2-5	TRBD2	ASSQGLAGGQPTQY
.	TRBV28	TRBJ2-7	.	ASSGLVWETSYEQY
many	TRBV28	TRBJ1-1	.	ASSLLGYTEAF
few	TRBV29-1	TRBJ2-3	TRBD1	SVEDRGPDTQY
many	TRBV20-1	TRBJ2-2	.	SARGGGTGELF
many	TRBV28	TRBJ2-4	TRBD2	ASSSGGRDIQY
few	TRBV4-3	TRBJ1-1	.	ASSPLASLNTEAF
many	TRBV19	TRBJ2-3	.	ASSTETDTQY
many	TRBV20-1	TRBJ2-3	TRBD2	SAPTKILAGSTDTQY
few	TRBV29-1	TRBJ1-2	.	SVEDWGRAYGYT
few	TRBV4-1	TRBJ2-7	.	ASSQDWGVSNYEQY
many	TRBV5-6	TRBJ1-1	.	ASSYTWAGPQEAF
few	TRBV20-1	TRBJ2-7	TRBD1	SATKDRGDEQY
many	TRBV12-5	TRBJ2-1	TRBD1	ASGTGTGGSYNEQF
.	TRBV20-1	TRBJ2-5	.	SATGIGYQETQY
many	TRBV24-1	TRBJ2-7	.	ATSPGETYEQY
.	TRBV7-2	TRBJ1-5	TRBD1	ASSLGISQGASNQPQH
few	TRBV2	TRBJ2-7	TRBD2	ASSVGRGVAYEQY